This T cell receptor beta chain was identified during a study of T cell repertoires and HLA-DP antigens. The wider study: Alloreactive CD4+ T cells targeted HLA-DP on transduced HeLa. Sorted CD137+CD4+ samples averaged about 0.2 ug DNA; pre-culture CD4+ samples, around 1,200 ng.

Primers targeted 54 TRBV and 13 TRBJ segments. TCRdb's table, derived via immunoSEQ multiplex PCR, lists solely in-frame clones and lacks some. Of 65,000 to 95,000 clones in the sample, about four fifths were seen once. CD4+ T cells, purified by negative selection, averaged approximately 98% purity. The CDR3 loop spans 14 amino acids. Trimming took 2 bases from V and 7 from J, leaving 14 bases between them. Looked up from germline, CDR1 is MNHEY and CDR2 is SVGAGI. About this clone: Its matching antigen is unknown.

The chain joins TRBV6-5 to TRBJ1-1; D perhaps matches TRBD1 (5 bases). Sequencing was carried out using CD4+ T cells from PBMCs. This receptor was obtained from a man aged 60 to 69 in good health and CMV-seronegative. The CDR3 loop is CASSYPGRPLEAFF. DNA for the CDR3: TGTGCCAGCAGTTACCCAGGGCGCCCGCTTGAAGCTTTCTTT.